This entry describes one T cell receptor beta chain. What it binds is not known. The sample originates from a study of post-analysis software for immune sequencing data. Study-wide findings and caveats: Compared with controls, patients had more of about 5 TRBV segments, including TRBV5-6, TRBV5-1 and TRBV20-1.

TCR beta cDNA libraries included unique molecular identifiers. Approximately 500,000 cDNA molecules were recovered from an input of roughly 0.85 to 10 million T cells. TCRdb recomputed calls from the PCR reads with MiXCR, one row per CDR3 protein. Here the sample spans more than 350,000 distinct CDR3 sequences, approximately 42% being singletons. The CDR3 totals 14 residues. Trimming stripped 5 bases from V and 0 bases from J, with 11 bases between. Germline V lookup: CDR1 SQVTM, CDR2 ANQGSEA. The specimen sequenced was blood. The V and J genes are TRBV29-1 and TRBJ1-5; D uncertain. This clonotype originated in a girl aged 2 to 10 with multiple sclerosis. CDR3 bases: TGCAGCGTTAAGGAACCCTATAGCAATCAGCCCCAGCATTTT. It is translated as CSVKEPYSNQPQHF.